This T cell receptor (beta chain) is from a study of Graves' ophthalmopathy and Graves' hyperthyroidism. Turning to the study itself: Upon initial diagnosis and before any treatment, peripheral blood was collected. General study points: Cross-validated, the 13-signature model showed 87.88%/81.08% sensitivity/specificity, and 80%/75% in the test set.

The TCR beta CDR3 regions underwent amplification from RNA transcripts. The first-round RT-PCR employed HTBI primers together with the Qiagen OneStep RT-PCR kit. A multiplex PCR was then performed as the second round. TCRdb re-analysed the multiplex PCR reads in MiXCR, keeping a single row per CDR3 protein. The table includes about 14,000 distinct CDR3 sequences, 50% detected once. Between the trimmed V and J ends, which lost 1 base and 7 bases, there was a span of 7 bases. The CDR3 has 12 residues. Germline CDR1 is MGHRA and CDR2 is YSYEKL. This clonotype was observed a handful of times. Its matching antigen is unknown. Orbital computed tomography, together with clinical symptoms, serum thyroxine, TRAb and thyroid ultrasound, was used for diagnosis.

The V and J genes are TRBV4-1 and TRBJ1-1; D gene ambiguous. The sequence was collected from a woman aged 30 to 39 with Graves' ophthalmopathy. Sequencing was carried out using peripheral blood. The CDR3 DNA is TGCGCCAGCAGCCAAGGGCTCGATGAAGCTTTCTTT. Translating gives CASSQGLDEAFF.